Listed below are T cell receptor beta chains from one sample, sequenced in a study of ipilimumab plus nivolumab after autologous stem cell transplantation. Assay used: immunoSEQ multiplex PCR; TCRdb lists only in-frame clones, some missing. The sample records 15,000 or so clones, 65% to 75% being singletons. The sequencing here drew on PBMCs, taken in a trial of ipilimumab plus nivolumab as post-transplant consolidation. These receptor sequences come from a male donor with primary mediastinal lymphoma. Both conserved end residues are part of each CDR3. D genes are given only for firm matches. Only some rows state a clone size, as once, few, many or a class for expanded clones.

len: 18
v_gene: TRBV9
d_gene: TRBD1
abundance: once
j_gene: TRBJ1-3
CDR3aa: CASSEHSFTLGQGNTIYF
CDR3nt: TGTGCCAGCAGCGAACACTCTTTTACGCTGGGACAGGGAAACACCATATATTTT

len: 15
v_gene: TRBV9
d_gene: TRBD1
abundance: few
j_gene: TRBJ1-3
CDR3aa: CASSVWGQGGNTIYF
CDR3nt: TGTGCCAGCAGCGTATGGGGACAGGGGGGAAACACCATATATTTT

len: 15
v_gene: TRBV5-4
d_gene: NA
abundance: NA
j_gene: TRBJ1-4
CDR3aa: CASSPDPATNEKLFF
CDR3nt: TGTGCCAGCAGCCCAGACCCTGCAACTAATGAAAAACTGTTTTTT

len: 14
v_gene: TRBV7-3
d_gene: NA
abundance: once
j_gene: TRBJ2-3
CDR3aa: CASSLIWDPDTQYF
CDR3nt: TGTGCCAGCAGCTTAATCTGGGACCCAGATACGCAGTATTTT

len: 16
v_gene: TRBV29-1
d_gene: TRBD2
abundance: few
j_gene: TRBJ2-2
CDR3aa: CSVEDSGLADTGELFF
CDR3nt: TGCAGCGTTGAAGATTCCGGACTAGCGGACACCGGGGAGCTGTTTTTT

len: 13
v_gene: TRBV11-3
d_gene: NA
abundance: few
j_gene: TRBJ2-1
CDR3aa: CASSEARANEQFF
CDR3nt: TGTGCCAGCAGCGAGGCCAGGGCGAATGAGCAGTTCTTC

len: 15
v_gene: TRBV7-9
d_gene: TRBD1
abundance: NA
j_gene: TRBJ2-1
CDR3aa: CASSPLGGAYNEQFF
CDR3nt: TGTGCCAGCAGCCCCTTAGGGGGCGCGTACAATGAGCAGTTCTTC

len: 16
v_gene: TRBV19
d_gene: TRBD2
abundance: NA
j_gene: TRBJ2-2
CDR3aa: CASSMGASGGPGELFF
CDR3nt: TGTGCCAGTAGTATGGGTGCTAGCGGGGGCCCCGGGGAGCTGTTTTTT

len: 15
v_gene: TRBV19
d_gene: TRBD1
abundance: few
j_gene: TRBJ1-6
CDR3aa: CASSTLNRGNSPLHF
CDR3nt: TGTGCCAGTAGTACTTTAAACAGGGGAAATTCACCCCTCCACTTT

len: 15
v_gene: TRBV5-5
d_gene: TRBD2
abundance: once
j_gene: TRBJ2-1
CDR3aa: CASSLGAGVNNEQFF
CDR3nt: TGTGCCAGCAGCTTGGGGGCGGGAGTGAACAATGAGCAGTTCTTC

len: 16
v_gene: TRBV5-8
d_gene: NA
abundance: NA
j_gene: TRBJ1-5
CDR3aa: CASSPWAPTQNQPQHF
CDR3nt: TGTGCCAGCAGCCCATGGGCTCCGACACAGAATCAGCCCCAGCATTTT

len: 15
v_gene: TRBV27
d_gene: NA
abundance: NA
j_gene: TRBJ2-5
CDR3aa: CASSARRGIQETQYF
CDR3nt: TGTGCCAGCTCCGCCAGACGGGGTATTCAAGAGACCCAGTACTTC

len: 14
v_gene: TRBV5-1
d_gene: NA
abundance: NA
j_gene: TRBJ1-3
CDR3aa: CASSFSGTGNTIYF
CDR3nt: TGCGCCAGCAGCTTTTCCGGGACAGGAAACACCATATATTTT

len: 17
v_gene: TRBV5-8
d_gene: NA
abundance: NA
j_gene: TRBJ1-4
CDR3aa: CASSFHSPTATNEKLFF
CDR3nt: TGTGCCAGCAGCTTTCACAGCCCGACTGCAACTAATGAAAAACTGTTTTTT

len: 13
v_gene: TRBV5-6
d_gene: NA
abundance: NA
j_gene: TRBJ1-4
CDR3aa: CASSLRSAEKLFF
CDR3nt: TGTGCCAGCAGCTTGAGGTCTGCTGAAAAACTGTTTTTT

len: 18
v_gene: TRBV28
d_gene: TRBD1
abundance: NA
j_gene: TRBJ1-1
CDR3aa: CASSSLGTGYMENTEAFF
CDR3nt: TGTGCCAGCAGTTCCCTTGGGACAGGGTATATGGAGAACACTGAAGCTTTCTTT

len: 14
v_gene: TRBV29-1
d_gene: TRBD1
abundance: once
j_gene: TRBJ2-1
CDR3aa: CSGRRDSAYNEQFF
CDR3nt: TGCAGCGGGCGCCGGGACAGCGCCTACAATGAGCAGTTCTTC

len: 14
v_gene: TRBV6-5
d_gene: NA
abundance: once
j_gene: TRBJ2-7
CDR3aa: CASSGPGGQWEQYF
CDR3nt: TGTGCCAGCAGTGGGCCCGGGGGACAATGGGAGCAGTACTTC

len: 15
v_gene: TRBV14
d_gene: TRBD2
abundance: once
j_gene: TRBJ2-7
CDR3aa: CASSRGTSRAYEQYF
CDR3nt: TGTGCCAGCAGCCGGGGGACTAGCAGAGCCTACGAGCAGTACTTC

len: 15
v_gene: TRBV18
d_gene: TRBD2
abundance: NA
j_gene: TRBJ2-7
CDR3aa: CASSPFSGIPYEQYF
CDR3nt: TGTGCCAGCTCACCCTTTAGCGGGATCCCCTACGAGCAGTACTTC

len: 13
v_gene: TRBV6-1
d_gene: NA
abundance: NA
j_gene: TRBJ1-6
CDR3aa: CASNSKQDSPLHF
CDR3nt: TGTGCCAGCAACTCGAAACAGGATTCACCCCTCCACTTT

len: 15
v_gene: TRBV7-3
d_gene: NA
abundance: NA
j_gene: TRBJ2-5
CDR3aa: CASSPTGTAQETQYF
CDR3nt: TGTGCCAGCAGCCCTACAGGGACGGCACAAGAGACCCAGTACTTC

len: 14
v_gene: TRBV6-1
d_gene: NA
abundance: few
j_gene: TRBJ2-4
CDR3aa: CASTFGGSVNIQYF
CDR3nt: TGTGCCAGCACCTTCGGGGGATCGGTTAACATTCAGTACTTC

len: 13
v_gene: TRBV12-5
d_gene: TRBD1
abundance: few
j_gene: TRBJ2-1
CDR3aa: CASGLTGAPEQFF
CDR3nt: TGTGCTAGTGGTCTGACAGGGGCTCCTGAGCAGTTCTTC

len: 16
v_gene: TRBV6-5
d_gene: NA
abundance: NA
j_gene: TRBJ2-7
CDR3aa: CASSYSGTPVSYEQYF
CDR3nt: TGTGCCAGCAGTTACTCGGGGACTCCCGTTTCCTACGAGCAGTACTTC

len: 13
v_gene: TRBV28
d_gene: NA
abundance: few
j_gene: TRBJ1-2
CDR3aa: CASSSSTGYGYTF
CDR3nt: TGTGCCAGCAGCTCATCGACAGGCTATGGCTACACCTTC

len: 16
v_gene: TRBV28
d_gene: TRBD2
abundance: NA
j_gene: TRBJ2-3
CDR3aa: CASSPQTSGGSDTQYF
CDR3nt: TGTGCCAGCAGTCCTCAGACTAGCGGGGGCTCGGATACGCAGTATTTT

len: 15
v_gene: TRBV4-2
d_gene: NA
abundance: few
j_gene: TRBJ2-3
CDR3aa: CASSQDPRAGDTQYF
CDR3nt: TGTGCCAGCAGCCAAGATCCCCGGGCCGGAGATACGCAGTATTTT

len: 16
v_gene: TRBV11-1
d_gene: NA
abundance: once
j_gene: TRBJ1-3
CDR3aa: CASSLSAATSGNTIYF
CDR3nt: TGTGCCAGCAGCTTATCCGCGGCAACCTCTGGAAACACCATATATTTT

len: 14
v_gene: TRBV28
d_gene: TRBD2
abundance: once
j_gene: TRBJ2-1
CDR3aa: CASKTSGGYNEQFF
CDR3nt: TGTGCCAGCAAAACTAGCGGGGGCTACAATGAGCAGTTCTTC

len: 14
v_gene: TRBV10-1
d_gene: NA
abundance: NA
j_gene: TRBJ2-7
CDR3aa: CASSEGGGLNEQYF
CDR3nt: TGCGCCAGCAGTGAAGGTGGGGGGTTGAACGAGCAGTACTTC

len: 18
v_gene: TRBV6-1
d_gene: TRBD1
abundance: medium-sized
j_gene: TRBJ1-2
CDR3aa: CASSDRGTADTYNYGYTF
CDR3nt: TGTGCCAGCAGTGACCGTGGGACAGCCGACACGTACAACTATGGCTACACCTTC

len: 14
v_gene: TRBV12-5
d_gene: TRBD1
abundance: NA
j_gene: TRBJ1-2
CDR3aa: CASGLITGDYGYTF
CDR3nt: TGTGCTAGTGGTTTGATCACAGGGGACTATGGCTACACCTTC

len: 17
v_gene: TRBV7-9
d_gene: NA
abundance: NA
j_gene: TRBJ1-2
CDR3aa: CASSLDPPGTPPYGYTF
CDR3nt: TGTGCCAGCAGCTTAGATCCTCCCGGGACACCCCCCTATGGCTACACCTTC

len: 15
v_gene: TRBV28
d_gene: TRBD1
abundance: NA
j_gene: TRBJ2-7
CDR3aa: CASRFSDRGRYEQYF
CDR3nt: TGTGCCAGCAGATTCTCGGACAGGGGAAGGTACGAGCAGTACTTC